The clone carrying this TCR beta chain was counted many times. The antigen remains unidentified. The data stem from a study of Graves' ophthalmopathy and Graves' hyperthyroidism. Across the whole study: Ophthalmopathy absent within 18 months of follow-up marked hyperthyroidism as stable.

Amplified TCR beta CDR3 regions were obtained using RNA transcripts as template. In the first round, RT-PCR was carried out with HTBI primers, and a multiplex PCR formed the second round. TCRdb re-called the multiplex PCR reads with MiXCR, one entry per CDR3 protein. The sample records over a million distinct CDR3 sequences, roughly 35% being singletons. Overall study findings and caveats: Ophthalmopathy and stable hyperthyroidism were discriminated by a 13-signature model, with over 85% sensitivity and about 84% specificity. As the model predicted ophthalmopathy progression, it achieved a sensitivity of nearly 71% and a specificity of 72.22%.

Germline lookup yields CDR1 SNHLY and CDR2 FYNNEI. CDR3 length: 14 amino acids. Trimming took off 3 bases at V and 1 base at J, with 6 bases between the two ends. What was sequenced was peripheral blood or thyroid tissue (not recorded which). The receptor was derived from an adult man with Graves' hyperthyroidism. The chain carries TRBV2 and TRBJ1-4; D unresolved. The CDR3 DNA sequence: TGTGCCAGCAGTGATCCTGTAACTAATGAAAAACTGTTTTTT. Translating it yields CASSDPVTNEKLFF.